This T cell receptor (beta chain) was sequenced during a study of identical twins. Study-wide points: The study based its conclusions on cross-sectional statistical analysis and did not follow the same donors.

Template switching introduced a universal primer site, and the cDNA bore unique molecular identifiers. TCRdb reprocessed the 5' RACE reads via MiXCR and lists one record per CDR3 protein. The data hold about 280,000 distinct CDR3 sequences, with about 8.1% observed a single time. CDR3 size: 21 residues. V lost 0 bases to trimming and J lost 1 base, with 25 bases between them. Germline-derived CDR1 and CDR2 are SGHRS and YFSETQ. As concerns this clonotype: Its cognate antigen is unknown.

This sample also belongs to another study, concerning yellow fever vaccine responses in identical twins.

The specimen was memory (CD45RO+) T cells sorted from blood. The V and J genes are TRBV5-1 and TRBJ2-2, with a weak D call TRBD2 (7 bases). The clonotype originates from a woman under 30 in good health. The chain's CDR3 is CASSLGGSGGLRQKNTGELFF. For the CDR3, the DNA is TGCGCCAGCAGCTTGGGGGGTTCCGGGGGGCTTCGGCAGAAGAACACCGGGGAGCTGTTTTTT.